This entry lists 14 T cell receptor beta chains sequenced from one sample in a study of T cells in Graves' hyperthyroidism and ophthalmopathy. The source material, RNA transcripts, was used to amplify TCR beta CDR3 regions. The HTBI set primed first-round TCR CDR3 RT-PCR. Each CDR3 protein is one row after TCRdb ran MiXCR on the multiplex PCR reads. The profile covers around 420,000 distinct CDR3 sequences, with 12% to 15% appearing a single time and around 5.3% taken by the ten largest. What was sequenced was blood. The receptors were gathered from a woman between 18 and 29 years old with Graves' hyperthyroidism.

There are many counts of this clonotype. The chain links TRBV20-1 to TRBJ2-3; D call uncertain. V was pared by 1 base and J by 6 bases, with 8 bases between. CDR3 length: 12 residues. Germline-derived CDR1 and CDR2 are DFQATT and SNEGSKA (reference sequence). CDR3 protein: CSARGLRDTQYF. The CDR3 DNA reads TGCAGTGCTAGAGGACTTAGGGATACGCAGTATTTT.

This clonotype was seen at least ten times. V is TRBV29-1 and J is TRBJ2-7, with 8 bases fitting TRBD1. V was pared by 1 base and J by 6 bases, with 2 bases of the junction left unmatched. The CDR3 extends over 12 amino acids. From germline, CDR1 is SQVTM and CDR2 ANQGSEA. The CDR3 nucleotides are TGCAGCGTTGAAGCGACAGGGGTCGAGCAGTACTTC. This codes for CSVEATGVEQYF.

This clonotype was seen repeatedly, ten times or more. The chain joins TRBV29-1 to TRBJ1-2; D is perhaps TRBD1 (5 bases). The length of the CDR3 is 14 residues. Germline CDR1 reads SQVTM; CDR2 reads ANQGSEA. V dropped 4 bases and J dropped 8 bases, with 20 bases sitting between them. CDR3 amino acids: CSVVGQGETQGYTF. The CDR3 bases are TGCAGCGTTGTGGGTCAGGGAGAAACTCAAGGCTACACCTTC.

The sample holds many counts of this clonotype. V gene TRBV6-2 or TRBV6-3 combines with J gene TRBJ2-1; D is possibly TRBD2 (6 bases). CDR1 is MNHEY, CDR2 SVGEGT, per germline. The V end lost 4 bases, the J end lost 0 bases, and 13 bases lay between the germline ends. There are 16 residues in the CDR3. The CDR3: CASSWAAGSSYNEQFF. Written as DNA, the CDR3 is TGTGCCAGCAGTTGGGCCGCGGGGAGCTCCTACAATGAGCAGTTCTTC.

This clonotype was observed a handful of times. The J gene is TRBJ1-3, the V gene TRBV18, with D possibly matching TRBD1 (6 bases). Trimming cost V 1 base and J 7 bases, with 17 bases left between them. Germline lookup yields CDR1 KGHSH and CDR2 LQKENI. The CDR3 is 16 residues long. The CDR3 nucleotides are TGTGCCAGCTCACCACTTAACCAGGGGTTTTTGAACACCATATATTTT. It codes for CASSPLNQGFLNTIYF.

Many counts were recorded for this clonotype. The genes are TRBV9 and TRBJ2-1; D unresolved. There are 17 residues in the CDR3. Per the germline V gene, CDR1 is SGDLS and CDR2 is YYNGEE. Trimming stripped 3 bases from V and 8 bases from J, with 24 bases between. Written as DNA, the CDR3 is TGTGCCAGCAGCGCTCCGGGCGTTCCCCCCGGTGTCGATGAGCAGTTCTTC. Translating it yields CASSAPGVPPGVDEQFF.

Ten or more counts support this clonotype. The rearrangement links TRBV3-1 to TRBJ2-5, with 7 bases matching TRBD2. The CDR3 is 15 amino acids. CDR1 is LGHDT and CDR2 is YNNKEL in the germline V gene (reference sequence). The junction had 6 bases not matched to a gene; V was cut back by 0 bases and J by 5 bases. The CDR3 DNA reads TGTGCCAGCAGCCAAGACCCGGGAGGAGGCGAGACCCAGTACTTC. It yields the protein CASSQDPGGGETQYF.

This clonotype was detected many times. The chain joins TRBV11-2 to TRBJ2-1; no clear D. The CDR3 contains 15 residues. V was cut by 2 bases and J by 0 bases, with 8 bases left in between. Germline CDR1 SGHAT, CDR2 FQNNGV. CDR3 protein: CASSLRPSSYNEQFF. Here the CDR3 DNA reads TGTGCCAGCAGCTTACGTCCGAGCTCCTACAATGAGCAGTTCTTC.

This clonotype was detected ten times or more. The V call is TRBV30, the J call TRBJ2-7; 11 positions match TRBD1. The CDR3 length is 14 residues. Germline loops: CDR1 GTSNPN, CDR2 SVGIG (reference sequence). V dropped 5 bases and J dropped 3; count of bases not matched to a gene: 6. Here the CDR3 DNA reads TGTGCCTGGGGTACCGGGACAGGGGGCTACGAGCAGTACTTC. It yields the protein CAWGTGTGGYEQYF.

CDR3 DNA sequence: TGTGCCAGCAGCTCTGGGGGTCTAGCGGGGGGCTACGAGCAGTACTTC. Residues: CASSSGGLAGGYEQYF. The chain uses TRBV27 and TRBJ2-7; TRBD2 matches 11 bases. Trimming at V came to 6 bases and at J to 3 bases, leaving 10 bases not matched to a gene. CDR1 is MNHEY and CDR2 is SMNVEV in the germline V gene (reference sequence). There are 16 residues in the CDR3.

This clonotype was detected ten times or more. CDR3 in DNA: TGTGCCAGCAGCAGCTATAGCAATCAGCCCCAGCATTTT. Encoded protein: CASSSYSNQPQHF. V usage is TRBV7-2 and J usage is TRBJ1-5, with unresolved D. Trimming pared 5 bases from V and 0 bases from J, leaving 5 bases between. The CDR3 spans 13 residues. Germline-derived CDR1 and CDR2 are SGHTA and FQGNSA.

This clonotype was picked up many times. The V call is TRBV6-1, the J call TRBJ2-1; 13 positions match TRBD2. Germline V gene sequence: CDR1 MNHNS, CDR2 SASEGT. The CDR3 consists of 14 residues. Trimming cost V 3 bases and J 10 bases; bases outside gene matches: 3. The CDR3 DNA sequence: TGTGCCAGCAGTGAGGGACTAGCGGGATCGGAGCAGTTCTTC. It codes for CASSEGLAGSEQFF.

This clonotype was seen at least ten times. The chain carries TRBV27 and TRBJ2-2; TRBD1 is a possible D gene (5 bases). Germline V gene data show CDR1 as MNHEY and CDR2 as SMNVEV (reference sequence). The CDR3 loop spans 18 amino acids. V lost 2 bases and J lost 0, with 16 bases in between. CDR3 bases: TGTGCCAGCAGTTTAAGGGCAGGGTTCTACGCGAACACCGGGGAGCTGTTTTTT. It specifies CASSLRAGFYANTGELFF.

The J gene is TRBJ2-2, the V gene TRBV28; 8 bases map to TRBD1. In germline, CDR1 is MDHEN, CDR2 SYDVKM. The CDR3 extends over 17 amino acids. Germline trimming cut 4 bases from V and 3 bases from J; bases unmatched to any gene: 10. The CDR3: CASSSTGQALYTGELFF. The CDR3 DNA reads TGTGCCAGCAGTTCTACGGGACAGGCGCTCTACACCGGGGAGCTGTTTTTT.